These 10 T cell receptor beta chains came from one sample sequenced in a study of beta chain features in type 1 diabetes (dated by TCRdb to 2016 to 2018). The paper's findings and limits, for the study overall: Type 1 diabetes patients showed a moderate but significant shortening of TCRB CDR3 length in all four CD4+ subsets.

Library creation used the immunoSEQ multiplex PCR assay. The entire amount of isolated RNA was reverse transcribed using the High Capacity cDNA Reverse Transcription Kit, so the sequenced TCRB transcripts were expressed ones. TCRdb obtained this table from immuneACCESS and retained in-frame rearrangements with V and J assigned. These tables miss some clones; where compared with another copy, unresolved V genes account for less than half of the shortfall, and the remainder is unexplained. This sample is represented by under 400,000 clones; 10% to 15% of them were singletons. About 0.01% of the sample belongs to the ten largest clones. These receptors' targets are unknown. Sequencing was performed on naive CD4+ T cells from blood. Interpreted using the paper, the cell subset or site label stands for: true naive CD4+ T cells. All receptors derive from a woman between 18 and 29 years old with type 1 diabetes.

V usage is TRBV7-2 and J usage is TRBJ2-1; 8 nucleotides align to TRBD2. The germline gives CDR1 SGHTA, CDR2 FQGNSA. V dropped 6 bases and J dropped 8; count of bases not matched to a gene: 12. The CDR3 consists of 15 residues. The CDR3 region is CASSHSGTRIYEQFF. CDR3 sequence (DNA): TGTGCCAGCAGTCACTCCGGGACTAGAATCTATGAGCAGTTCTTC.

This clone was counted a few times. Here the CDR3 DNA reads TGTGCCACCAGCAGAGAGCGGTCAGCGGGCTATGGCTACACCTTC. Translated: CATSRERSAGYGYTF. The chain recombines TRBV15 with TRBJ1-2, with D unclear. CDR1 LNHNV and CDR2 YYDKDF come from the germline V gene (reference sequence). This CDR3 is 15 amino acids long. V was shortened by 0 bases and J by 4 bases, with 12 bases between the two germline ends.

This clone was recorded a few times. CDR3 sequence reads: CASRRNGYTF. The DNA for the CDR3 is TGTGCCAGTAGGAGGAATGGCTACACCTTC. V is TRBV19 and J is TRBJ1-2; no clear D gene. V lost 6 bases and J lost 6, with 5 bases in between. Germline CDR1 reads LNHDA; CDR2 reads SQIVND (reference sequence). This CDR3 region has 10 residues.

For this clone: The sample contains more than one DNA sequence encoding this CDR3. This chain links TRBV5-1 with TRBJ2-1; 10 bases are shared with TRBD2. The CDR3 contains 15 residues. Trimming at V came to 5 bases and at J to 4 bases, leaving 6 bases not matched to a gene. CDR1 is SGHRS, CDR2 YFSETQ, per germline. This CDR3 reads CASRLAGVSYNEQFF. DNA of the CDR3: TGCGCCAGCAGGCTAGCGGGAGTCTCTTACAATGAGCAGTTCTTC.

This rearrangement joins TRBV7-9 to TRBJ1-1; D unclear. This CDR3 has 12 residues. Germline V CDR1 and CDR2: SEHNR, FQNEAQ (reference sequence). V gave up 3 bases and J gave up 7 bases, with 9 bases separating them. CDR3 loop: CASSLRLGEAFF. CDR3 bases: TGTGCCAGCAGCTTGAGACTGGGTGAAGCTTTCTTT. Filled out from reference TRBV7-9 and TRBJ1-1, the complete variable domain reads DTGVSQNPRHKITKRGQNVTFRCDPISEHNRLYWYRQTLGQGPEFLTYFQNEAQLEKSRLLSDRFSAERPKGSFSTLEIQRTEQGDSAMYLCASSLRLGEAFFGQGTRLTVV.

This clone occurred a few times. V and J are TRBV30 and TRBJ2-1, with D perhaps matching TRBD2 (5 bases). Trimming pared 7 bases from V and 0 bases from J, leaving 16 bases between. This CDR3 region has 15 residues. Germline V CDR1 and CDR2: GTSNPN, SVGIG (reference sequence). The CDR3 bases are TGTGCCTCCTACTTAGCGTCGAGCTCCTACAATGAGCAGTTCTTC. Translating gives CASYLASSSYNEQFF.

This clone was recorded a few times. CDR3 loop: CASSLEAGVGSYEQYF. In nucleotides, the CDR3 is TGTGCCAGCAGCTTAGAGGCGGGAGTAGGATCCTACGAGCAGTACTTC. The chain carries TRBV7-2 and TRBJ2-7; 7 bases are shared with TRBD2. There are 16 residues in the CDR3. Germline CDR1 reads SGHTA; CDR2 reads FQGNSA. The V gene end was trimmed by 1 base and the J gene end by 1 base; junction bases not matched to a gene: 7.

This clone was detected only a few times. Other DNA sequences in the sample encode the same CDR3. The rearrangement links TRBV18 to TRBJ1-1; D unresolved. The germline gives CDR1 KGHSH, CDR2 LQKENI. The CDR3 is made up of 13 amino acids. V lost 4 bases, J lost 0 bases, and 6 bases lay in between. CDR3 region: CASSRDMNTEAFF. The CDR3 region has the DNA TGTGCCAGCTCACGCGACATGAACACTGAAGCTTTCTTT.

The chain recombines TRBV30 with TRBJ1-2; the D is unclear. This CDR3 contains 12 residues. V lost 8 bases to trimming and J lost 0 bases, with 10 bases between them. CDR1 and CDR2 from the germline V gene are GTSNPN and SVGIG (reference sequence). The CDR3 nucleotides are TGTGCCCGGTCCCTGTCTAACTATGGCTACACCTTC. Protein product: CARSLSNYGYTF.

This clone appeared a few times. This chain uses TRBV7-9 with TRBJ2-6; perhaps TRBD1 as D (5 bases). This CDR3 is 15 amino acids long. The germline V gene has CDR1 SEHNR and CDR2 FQNEAQ (reference sequence). The V end was cut by 4 bases, the J end by 2 bases, with 9 bases between. The CDR3 nucleotides are TGTGCCAGCAGCTCCCGACAGCCTGGGGCCAACGTCCTGACTTTC. This encodes CASSSRQPGANVLTF.